The rows below give T cell receptor beta chains drawn from one sample of a study of T cell responses to AZD1222 COVID-19 vaccine. Some clones are missing from TCRdb's copy, which holds only in-frame ones; the method was immunoSEQ multiplex PCR. The sample holds 95,000 or so clones, approximately 89% seen once. The starting material was peripheral blood, obtained on day 0 of MenACWY control vaccination. The receptors derive from an adult in good health. The CDR3 runs from the conserved cysteine through the conserved F or W. Each record gives: J gene, D gene, clone size, V gene, CDR3 DNA, CDR3 protein. The D gene is left open where the match is weak. Size is stated for part of the rows, as once, few or many counts, or as a class when the clone is expanded.

TRBJ1-3	NA	NA	TRBV6-5	TGTGCCAGCAGTTACGATACAGGGACGGGTGGAAACACCATATATTTT	CASSYDTGTGGNTIYF
TRBJ2-1	NA	NA	TRBV7-2	TGTGCCAGCAGCTTAAGGCCCATCAACTCCTACAATGAGCAGTTCTTC	CASSLRPINSYNEQFF
TRBJ2-2	NA	NA	TRBV5-1	TGCGCCAGCAGCTTCGGCAGATCGAGTACCGGGGAGCTGTTTTTT	CASSFGRSSTGELFF
TRBJ2-7	NA	few	TRBV20-1	TGCAGTACCAGCCCGGGAGACGAGCAGTACTTC	CSTSPGDEQYF
TRBJ1-1	NA	NA	TRBV4-2	TGTGCCAGCAGCCACTTGGACCCTAATACTGAAGCTTTCTTT	CASSHLDPNTEAFF
TRBJ1-5	NA	NA	TRBV5-6	TGTGCCAGCAGCTTGGGGGCCCTTAGCAATCAGCCCCAGCATTTT	CASSLGALSNQPQHF
TRBJ2-1	TRBD2	NA	TRBV15	TGTGCCACCAGCAGAGGGGGACTAGCGAGCAATGAGCAGTTCTTC	CATSRGGLASNEQFF
TRBJ2-5	NA	NA	TRBV7-9	TGTGCCAGCAGCGTGGAACAGGGCCGGCTGGAGACCCAGTACTTC	CASSVEQGRLETQYF
TRBJ2-5	TRBD1	NA	TRBV6-2/TRBV6-3	TGTGCCAGCAGTGATCGCGGACAGGGCTGGGAGACCCAGTACTTC	CASSDRGQGWETQYF
TRBJ1-1	TRBD1	NA	TRBV4-3	TGCGCCAGCAGCCACCGCAAAGACAGGGGTGGACCTGAAGCTTTCTTT	CASSHRKDRGGPEAFF
TRBJ1-1	NA	NA	TRBV3-1/TRBV3-2	TGTGCCAGCAGCCAAGTCCGCTTAGGGGGGATGAACACTGAAGCTTTCTTT	CASSQVRLGGMNTEAFF